A selection of T cell receptor beta chains follows, all from one sample in a study of shared clonotypes between healthy human individuals. Here immunoSEQ multiplex PCR was the method, and the copy in TCRdb shows in-frame clones only, minus some. The sample has roughly 700,000 clones; approximately 74% are singletons. The sample taken for sequencing was memory CD4+ T cells sorted from blood. The receptors were sampled from a young woman in good health. The CDR3 runs from the conserved cysteine through the conserved F or W. D genes are given only for firm matches. For some rows the clone size is stated as once, few or many, or as a class when expanded; others skip it.

j_call	d_call	v_call	clone_size	cdr3_aa	cdr3_nt
TRBJ1-2	NA	TRBV14	once	CASSPTRDGYTF	TGTGCCAGCAGCCCGACAAGGGATGGCTACACCTTC
TRBJ1-2	TRBD1	TRBV5-1	NA	CASSYQQGRGYTF	TGCGCCAGCAGCTATCAACAGGGGAGGGGCTACACCTTC
TRBJ2-7	NA	TRBV6-1	NA	CASSGHPYEQYF	TGTGCCAGCAGTGGACACCCATACGAGCAGTACTTC
TRBJ1-2	TRBD1	TRBV19	few	CASSIGQGVTTNYGYTF	TGTGCCAGTAGTATTGGACAGGGGGTTACTACTAACTATGGCTACACCTTC
TRBJ2-3	TRBD2	TRBV28	NA	CASSGGSADTQYF	TGTGCCAGCAGTGGCGGGAGCGCAGATACGCAGTATTTT
TRBJ2-5	TRBD2	TRBV30	NA	CAWSGRLAGGFQETQYF	TGTGCCTGGAGTGGAAGATTAGCGGGAGGGTTCCAAGAGACCCAGTACTTC
TRBJ1-1	NA	TRBV11-1	few	CASSLTEEAFF	TGTGCCAGCAGCTTGACGGAAGAAGCTTTCTTT
TRBJ2-1	TRBD1	TRBV7-9	NA	CASSSDRAAYNEQFF	TGTGCCAGCAGCTCCGACAGGGCGGCCTACAATGAGCAGTTCTTC
TRBJ2-2	NA	TRBV6-6	NA	CASRTFSASGPGELFF	TGTGCCAGCAGAACCTTTAGCGCCTCGGGCCCCGGGGAGCTGTTTTTT
TRBJ1-1	NA	TRBV18	few	CASSPIRQNTEAFF	TGTGCCAGCTCACCAATTCGGCAGAACACTGAAGCTTTCTTT
TRBJ2-1	NA	TRBV5-1	NA	CASSYRDGSSYNEQFF	TGCGCCAGCAGCTATCGGGACGGGAGCTCCTACAATGAGCAGTTCTTC
TRBJ2-7	TRBD2	TRBV5-8	NA	CASSLTSGGYEQYF	TGTGCCAGCAGCTTGACTAGCGGTGGTTACGAGCAGTACTTC
TRBJ1-4	NA	TRBV9	NA	CASSVGLQGGEKLFF	TGTGCCAGCAGCGTAGGTCTACAAGGCGGGGAAAAACTGTTTTTT
TRBJ2-1	NA	TRBV25-1	NA	CASLNSPYNEQFF	TGTGCCAGCCTAAATTCCCCCTACAATGAGCAGTTCTTC
TRBJ2-1	TRBD1	TRBV28	few	CASSPRTGTYPEQFF	TGTGCCAGCAGCCCTCGGACAGGGACCTACCCTGAGCAGTTCTTC
TRBJ2-2	TRBD2	TRBV5-5	NA	CASSALGGRGTGELFF	TGTGCCAGCAGCGCCCTCGGCGGGAGGGGAACCGGGGAGCTGTTTTTT
TRBJ2-1	TRBD2	TRBV4-1	once	CASSQPLAGGRNEQFF	TGCGCCAGCAGCCAACCACTAGCGGGAGGGCGGAATGAGCAGTTCTTC
TRBJ1-3	TRBD1	TRBV9	NA	CASSVQGQGAGNTIYF	TGTGCCAGCAGCGTACAGGGACAGGGGGCTGGAAACACCATATATTTT
TRBJ1-1	NA	TRBV7-9	NA	CASSPDGGRNTEAFF	TGTGCCAGCAGCCCCGACGGGGGGCGCAACACTGAAGCTTTCTTT
TRBJ2-7	TRBD2	TRBV6-1	few	CASSEAPRREDEQYF	TGTGCCAGCAGTGAAGCCCCACGGCGGGAGGACGAGCAGTACTTC
TRBJ2-7	TRBD2	TRBV10-3	NA	CAITVQREGRDEQYF	TGTGCCATCACGGTCCAGCGGGAGGGCCGGGACGAGCAGTACTTC
TRBJ2-3	NA	TRBV18	NA	CASSPAPTTDTQYF	TGTGCCAGCTCACCCGCCCCGACCACAGATACGCAGTATTTT
TRBJ2-3	TRBD2	TRBV28	NA	CASRLAGGPRDTQYF	TGTGCCAGCAGATTAGCGGGAGGGCCTCGGGATACGCAGTATTTT
TRBJ1-2	NA	TRBV5-5	NA	CASSLEQTPYGYTF	TGTGCCAGCAGCTTGGAGCAGACACCGTATGGCTACACCTTC
TRBJ2-5	TRBD1	TRBV7-3	NA	CASFLPGQQETQYF	TGTGCCAGCTTTCTACCGGGACAGCAAGAGACCCAGTACTTC
TRBJ1-3	NA	TRBV7-9	NA	CASREQGAGNTIYF	TGTGCCAGCCGGGAACAGGGTGCTGGAAACACCATATATTTT
TRBJ2-2	TRBD2	TRBV7-6	many	CASSLASGSTGELFF	TGTGCCAGCAGCTTAGCTAGCGGGAGCACCGGGGAGCTGTTTTTT
TRBJ2-5	TRBD2	TRBV5-6	NA	CASSWTSGAYQETQYF	TGTGCCAGCAGCTGGACTAGCGGGGCGTACCAAGAGACCCAGTACTTC
TRBJ1-2	TRBD1	TRBV7-8	NA	CASSLRGQENYGYTF	TGTGCCAGCAGCTTAAGGGGACAGGAAAACTATGGCTACACCTTC
TRBJ1-1	TRBD1	TRBV5-1	NA	CASGTGVPNTEAFF	TGCGCCAGCGGGACAGGGGTGCCGAACACTGAAGCTTTCTTT
TRBJ2-1	NA	TRBV5-4	NA	CASSLDISTEGGRQFF	TGTGCCAGCAGCTTGGATATCAGTACAGAGGGGGGGCGGCAGTTCTTC
TRBJ2-1	TRBD2	TRBV5-4	NA	CASSLAAGEYNEQFF	TGTGCCAGCAGCTTGGCAGCGGGGGAATACAATGAGCAGTTCTTC
TRBJ2-2	NA	TRBV4-1	NA	CASSQVPRPQTGELFF	TGCGCCAGCAGCCAAGTACCCCGGCCACAAACCGGGGAGCTGTTTTTT
TRBJ2-3	NA	TRBV29-1	NA	CSVDGMGLTDTQYF	TGCAGCGTTGATGGGATGGGTCTCACAGATACGCAGTATTTT
TRBJ1-4	TRBD1	TRBV5-6	NA	CASSQDRVDEKLFF	TGTGCCAGCAGCCAGGACAGGGTGGATGAAAAACTGTTTTTT
TRBJ2-7	NA	TRBV2	NA	CASAAGISYEQYF	TGTGCCAGCGCAGCGGGTATTTCTTACGAGCAGTACTTC
TRBJ2-4	TRBD1	TRBV27	NA	CASSPLDRVDIQYF	TGTGCCAGCAGTCCGTTAGACAGGGTAGACATTCAGTACTTC
TRBJ2-1	TRBD2	TRBV19	NA	CASASGATNNEQFF	TGTGCCAGCGCTAGCGGGGCTACTAACAATGAGCAGTTCTTC
TRBJ2-1	TRBD2	TRBV5-8	few	CASSPGSSGSREQFF	TGTGCCAGCAGCCCGGGGAGTAGCGGGTCGCGTGAGCAGTTCTTC
TRBJ1-5	TRBD1	TRBV28	NA	CASRNQGGLDQPQHF	TGTGCCAGCAGAAACCAAGGGGGCTTAGATCAGCCCCAGCATTTT
TRBJ2-2	TRBD2	TRBV14	NA	CASSPSGPILTGELFF	TGTGCCAGCAGCCCTAGCGGTCCCATTTTGACCGGGGAGCTGTTTTTT
TRBJ2-1	TRBD2	TRBV18	NA	CASSSGFGTSGYNEQFF	TGTGCCAGCTCATCTGGATTCGGGACTAGCGGGTACAATGAGCAGTTCTTC
TRBJ1-5	NA	TRBV29-1	few	CSVEEGGNQPQHF	TGCAGCGTTGAAGAGGGCGGCAATCAGCCCCAGCATTTT
TRBJ1-2	NA	TRBV6-1	few	CASSETYLTETNGYGYTF	TGTGCCAGCAGTGAAACCTACCTGACAGAGACGAACGGCTATGGCTACACCTTC
TRBJ2-1	TRBD1	TRBV29-1	NA	CSAKDRASYNEQFF	TGCAGCGCCAAGGACAGGGCATCCTACAATGAGCAGTTCTTC
TRBJ2-1	TRBD2	TRBV11-2	NA	CASSTVAGAYYNEQFF	TGTGCCAGCAGCACCGTAGCGGGAGCCTACTACAATGAGCAGTTCTTC
TRBJ2-1	TRBD1	TRBV28	NA	CASTTPGQRNEQFF	TGTGCCAGCACTACCCCGGGACAGCGCAATGAGCAGTTCTTC
TRBJ2-2	NA	TRBV27	NA	CASSPYLWRSYNRGTGELFF	TGTGCCAGCAGTCCCTACTTGTGGCGGTCCTACAATAGGGGCACCGGGGAGCTGTTTTTT
TRBJ2-1	NA	TRBV4-1	NA	CASGGDAEQFF	TGCGCCAGCGGAGGAGATGCTGAGCAGTTCTTC
TRBJ2-1	NA	TRBV6-1	NA	CASSEMGYEQFF	TGTGCCAGCAGTGAAATGGGATATGAGCAGTTCTTC
TRBJ2-7	TRBD1	TRBV7-6	few	CASSRDRGYEQYF	TGTGCCAGCAGCAGGGACAGGGGATACGAGCAGTACTTC
TRBJ2-1	NA	TRBV14	once	CASSRAGVSYNEQFF	TGTGCCAGCAGCCGAGCAGGGGTATCCTACAATGAGCAGTTCTTC
TRBJ1-5	NA	TRBV18	NA	CASSPRRGFNQPQHF	TGTGCCAGCTCACCTCGCAGGGGATTCAATCAGCCCCAGCATTTT
TRBJ1-1	TRBD1	TRBV18	NA	CASSPLQGENTEAFF	TGTGCCAGCTCACCACTGCAGGGGGAGAACACTGAAGCTTTCTTT
TRBJ1-5	TRBD1	TRBV19	NA	CASSPGSQDRVKPQHF	TGTGCCAGTAGTCCAGGCTCGCAGGACAGGGTTAAGCCCCAGCATTTT
TRBJ1-2	TRBD1	TRBV5-1	NA	CASSPGQGAYISYTF	TGCGCCAGCAGCCCTGGACAGGGGGCTTATATTAGCTACACCTTC
TRBJ2-1	NA	TRBV9	NA	CASSVGGYSYNEQFF	TGTGCCAGCAGCGTAGGCGGGTACTCCTACAATGAGCAGTTCTTC
TRBJ1-1	NA	TRBV5-6	NA	CASSPRANTEAFF	TGTGCCAGCAGCCCCCGGGCTAACACTGAAGCTTTCTTT